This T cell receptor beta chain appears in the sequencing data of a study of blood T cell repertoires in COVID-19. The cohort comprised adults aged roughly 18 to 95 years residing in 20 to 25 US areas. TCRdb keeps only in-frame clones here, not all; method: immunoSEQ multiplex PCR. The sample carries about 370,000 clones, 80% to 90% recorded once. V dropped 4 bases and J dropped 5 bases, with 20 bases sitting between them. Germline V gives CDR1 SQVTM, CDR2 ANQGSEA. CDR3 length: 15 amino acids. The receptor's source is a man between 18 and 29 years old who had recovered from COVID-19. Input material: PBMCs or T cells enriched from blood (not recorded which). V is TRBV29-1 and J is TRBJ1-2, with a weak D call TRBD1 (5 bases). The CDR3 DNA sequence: TGCAGCGTTGGAACAGGCGGTCGGTTTTTGTATGGCTACACCTTC. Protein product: CSVGTGGRFLYGYTF.